This TCR beta chain was captured by sequencing in a study of T cell responses to AZD1222 COVID-19 vaccine. Regarding this clone: Its specificity is unknown.

Trimming took 1 base from V and 6 from J; bases not matched to a gene: 6. CDR1 is SGHAT, CDR2 FQNNGV, per germline. CDR3 length equals 16 residues. Whole-study results and caveats: Mostly white British, mostly female donors; authors suggested clonal diversity may be underestimated. After the peak T cell response, and only then, were repertoires sampled.

Profiled with immunoSEQ multiplex PCR; TCRdb holds only in-frame clones, not every one. The sample yields around 100,000 clones, around 87% seen once. The V and J genes are TRBV11-2 and TRBJ2-2; 9 bases fit TRBD1. Sequenced here: peripheral blood, sampled on day 0 of AZD1222 vaccination. The receptor's source is an adult in good health. The CDR3 region is CASSLGPTGGAGELFF. In DNA, the CDR3 is TGTGCCAGCAGCTTAGGACCGACAGGGGGAGCCGGGGAGCTGTTTTTT.